The 7 T cell receptor beta chains below were found in one sample sequenced in a study of response to subunit inactivated influenza vaccine. Via MiXCR, TCRdb re-called the RT-PCR reads, giving one row per CDR3 protein. The sample has about 620,000 distinct CDR3 sequences; 10% to 15% are singletons. Sequenced material: PBMCs from blood, taken on the day of vaccination. These receptors were obtained from a man aged 50 to 59 who received an inactivated influenza vaccine.

This chain links TRBV27 with TRBJ2-3; 11 bases line up with TRBD2. After removal of 1 base from V and 0 bases from J, the junction contained 6 bases not matched to a gene. The CDR3 is 18 amino acids. Germline CDR1 is MNHEY and CDR2 is SMNVEV (reference sequence). The CDR3 DNA reads TGTGCCAGCAGTTTATGGGGACTAGCGGACCCTAGCACAGATACGCAGTATTTT. This encodes CASSLWGLADPSTDTQYF.

This clonotype has more than one count but fewer than ten. The chain has TRBV3-1 and TRBJ2-5; 13 nucleotides match TRBD2. V lost 3 bases and J lost 2; bases outside the gene matches: 0. This CDR3 is built from 15 residues. Germline assignment: CDR1 LGHDT and CDR2 YNNKEL (reference sequence). CDR3 protein: CASSQTSGGQETQYF. The CDR3 DNA is TGTGCCAGCAGCCAGACTAGCGGGGGGCAAGAGACCCAGTACTTC.

This clonotype was found many times. The rearrangement links TRBV12-3 or TRBV12-4 to TRBJ2-1; a possible D gene is TRBD2 (7 bases). Trimming took off 1 base at V and 1 base at J, with 11 bases between the two ends. CDR3 length: 16 residues. The CDR3 sequence is CASSLVGGRSYNEQFF. CDR3 nucleotide sequence: TGTGCCAGCAGTTTAGTGGGGGGGCGGTCCTACAATGAGCAGTTCTTC.

The chain carries TRBV6-1 and TRBJ2-1; D may correspond to TRBD1 or TRBD2 (7 bases each). Germline V gene lookup returns CDR1 MNHNS and CDR2 SASEGT. Trimming removed 7 bases at V and 6 bases at J, with 13 bases between. The CDR3 has 13 amino acids. CDR3 DNA: TGTGCCAGCACCCTCAGGGGGGGCAATGAGCAGTTCTTC. Translated, it gives CASTLRGGNEQFF.

The table lists this clonotype with a few counts. V gene TRBV5-1 combines with J gene TRBJ2-7; D not certain. V was pared by 4 bases and J by 0 bases, with 17 bases between. Germline loops: CDR1 SGHRS, CDR2 YFSETQ. The CDR3 contains 16 residues. CDR3 coding DNA: TGCGCCAGCAGCCCCTTCGTACAGCGTAGCTCCTACGAGCAGTACTTC. Translated: CASSPFVQRSSYEQYF.

The table lists this clonotype with many counts. The V gene is TRBV11-2, the J gene TRBJ2-2; perhaps D is TRBD1 or TRBD2 (6 bases each). The V end was cut by 5 bases, the J end by 5 bases, with 15 bases between. This CDR3 has 15 residues. From germline, CDR1 is SGHAT and CDR2 FQNNGV. CDR3 sequence (DNA): TGTGCCAGCAGCCTCGAGGGGGGCGATACCGGGGAGCTGTTTTTT. Translation: CASSLEGGDTGELFF.

The chain couples TRBV27 to TRBJ2-1; TRBD2 matches 7 bases. The trim removed 4 bases at V and 4 bases at J, leaving 13 bases unmatched. This CDR3 comprises 17 residues. CDR1 is MNHEY and CDR2 is SMNVEV in the germline V gene (reference sequence). The CDR3 nucleotides read TGTGCCAGCAGTTCGGGGACTGGCTGGGGGGGATACAATGAGCAGTTCTTC. Its protein is CASSSGTGWGGYNEQFF.